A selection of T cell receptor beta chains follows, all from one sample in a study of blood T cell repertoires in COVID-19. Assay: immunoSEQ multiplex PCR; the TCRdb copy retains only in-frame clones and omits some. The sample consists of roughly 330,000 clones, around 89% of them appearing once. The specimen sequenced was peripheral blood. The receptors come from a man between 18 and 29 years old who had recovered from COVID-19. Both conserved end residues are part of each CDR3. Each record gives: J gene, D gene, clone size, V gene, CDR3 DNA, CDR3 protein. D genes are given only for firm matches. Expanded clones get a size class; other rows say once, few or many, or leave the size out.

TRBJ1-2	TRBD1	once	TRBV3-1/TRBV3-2	TGTGCCAGCAGCCCTAGACAGGGGTCCGGCTACACCTTC	CASSPRQGSGYTF
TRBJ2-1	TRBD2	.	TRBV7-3	TGTGCCAGCAGCCCGCCCCCGGGACTAGCGGGGTACAATGAGCAGTTCTTC	CASSPPPGLAGYNEQFF
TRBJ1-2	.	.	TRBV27	TGTGCCAGCAGTTTATCCGGCGTAGAGGGCTCTGGCTACACCTTC	CASSLSGVEGSGYTF
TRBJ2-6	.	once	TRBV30	TGTGTAAGGGGGGGCCCTGGGGCCAACGTCCTGACTTTC	CVRGGPGANVLTF
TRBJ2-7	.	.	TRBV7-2	TGTGCCAGCGCCCGGGGGGCTAGCGGCTACGAGCAGTACTTC	CASARGASGYEQYF
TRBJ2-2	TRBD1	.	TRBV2	TGTGCCAGCAGCCTAGGGACAGCGAGAAAAGCTGAGCTGTTTTTT	CASSLGTARKAELFF
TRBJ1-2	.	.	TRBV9	TGTGCCAGCAGCATTTGGAGCGGCGCTAACTATGGCTACACCTTC	CASSIWSGANYGYTF
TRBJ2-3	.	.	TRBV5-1	TGCGCCAGCAGCTATATACCGGGAGACGGGGTAACAGATACGCAGTATTTT	CASSYIPGDGVTDTQYF
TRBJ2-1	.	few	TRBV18	TGTGCCAGCTCACCTTCCTCCCACGACTCTGAGCAGTTCTTC	CASSPSSHDSEQFF
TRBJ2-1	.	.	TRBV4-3	TGCGCCAGCAGCCAAGATAGGCAGGGTTCAGGTGATGAGCAGTTCTTC	CASSQDRQGSGDEQFF
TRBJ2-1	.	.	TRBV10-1	TGCGCCAGCAGTGACCCGAGTCCGAACTCCTACAATGAGCAGTTCTTC	CASSDPSPNSYNEQFF
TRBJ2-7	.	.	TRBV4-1	TGCGCCAGCAGCCAAGAAGGCAGGAACGAGCAGTACTTC	CASSQEGRNEQYF
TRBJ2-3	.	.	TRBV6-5	TGTGCCAGCAGTTCCCCCAGCGGCACAGATACGCAGTATTTT	CASSSPSGTDTQYF
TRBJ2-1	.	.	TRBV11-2	TGTGCCAGCAGCCCGCATCTTCCGGTAGCCGCTGAGCAGTTCTTC	CASSPHLPVAAEQFF
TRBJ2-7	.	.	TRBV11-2	TGTGCCAGCAGCCTAGGGCCGGAGAGGCTCTACGAGCAGTACTTC	CASSLGPERLYEQYF
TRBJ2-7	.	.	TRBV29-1	TGCAGCGTTGAACAGGCCTACGAGCAGTACTTC	CSVEQAYEQYF
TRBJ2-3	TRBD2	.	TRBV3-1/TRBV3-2	TGTGCCAGCAGCCAAGGACTAGCGGGCGGCCGGCAGTATTTT	CASSQGLAGGRQYF
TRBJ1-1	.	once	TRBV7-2	TGTGCCAGCAGCTTGGGCGGGGGGCGGACTGAAGCTTTCTTT	CASSLGGGRTEAFF
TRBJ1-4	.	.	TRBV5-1	TGCGCCAGCAGCTTGGTGAGGGGGGAAAAACTGTTTTTT	CASSLVRGEKLFF
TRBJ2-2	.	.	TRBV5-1	TGCGCCAGCAGCTTGAGACAGTCCACGAACACCGGGGAGCTGTTTTTT	CASSLRQSTNTGELFF
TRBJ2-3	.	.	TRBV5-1	TGCGCCAGCAGCTTAATGGGGGCCCTTTACACAGATACGCAGTATTTT	CASSLMGALYTDTQYF
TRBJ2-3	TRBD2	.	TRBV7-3	TGTGCCAGCAGCCGGACTAGCAGCCCCCCAGATACGCAGTATTTT	CASSRTSSPPDTQYF
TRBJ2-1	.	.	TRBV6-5	TGTGCCAGCAGTTACTGGGGGGGACATTACAATGAGCAGTTCTTC	CASSYWGGHYNEQFF
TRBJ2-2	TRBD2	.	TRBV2	TGTGCCAGCAGTGTGCGGGGGACGGGCGGGGAGCTGTTTTTT	CASSVRGTGGELFF
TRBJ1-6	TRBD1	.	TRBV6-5	TGTGCCAGCAGTTACCGGGACAGCTATAATTCACCCCTCCACTTT	CASSYRDSYNSPLHF
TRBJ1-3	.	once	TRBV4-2	TGTGCCAGCAGCCAAGATCTCCCCGCGGGGAGGATAACTGGAAACACCATATATTTT	CASSQDLPAGRITGNTIYF
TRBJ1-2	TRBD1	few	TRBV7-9	TGTGCCAGCAGCCCGGGACAGGGGGCGAACTATGGCTACACCTTC	CASSPGQGANYGYTF
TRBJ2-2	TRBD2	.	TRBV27	TGTGCCAGCAGCCCTCTAGCGGGGGGGATCGGGGAGCTGTTTTTT	CASSPLAGGIGELFF